A single sample is the source of the 7 T cell receptor beta chains below, sequenced in a study of CD8+CD57+ T cells in acquired aplastic anemia. Template material for TCR beta VDJ and CDR3 profiling consisted of genomic DNA. TCRdb called the reads again in MiXCR, with one record for every CDR3 protein. The sample shows roughly 86,000 distinct CDR3 sequences, 40% to 55% of them seen only once. Sample: sorted CD4+, CD8+, or CD8+CD57+ T cells (not recorded which) from PBMCs. These receptors came from a human donor in good health, serving as a control.

The J gene is TRBJ2-7, the V gene TRBV30; D is tentatively TRBD1 or TRBD2 (6 bases each). V lost 1 base, J lost 6 bases, and 16 bases lay in between. There are 14 residues in the CDR3. Germline V gene sequence: CDR1 GTSNPN, CDR2 SVGIG (reference sequence). CDR3 region: CAWSGGDTDVEQYF. The CDR3 bases are TGTGCCTGGAGTGGCGGGGACACGGACGTCGAGCAGTACTTC. The variable domain in full, with the rest retrieved from reference TRBV30 and TRBJ2-7, is SQTIHQWPATLVQPVGSPLSLECTVEGTSNPNLYWYRQAAGRGLQLLFYSVGIGQISSEVPQNLSASRPQDRQFILSSKKLLLSDSGFYLCAWSGGDTDVEQYFGPGTRLTVT.

There are a few counts of this clonotype. The V call is TRBV2, the J call TRBJ1-1, with 7 bases that match TRBD1. In germline, CDR1 is SNHLY, CDR2 FYNNEI. V was clipped by 2 bases and J by 7 bases; unmatched bases: 19. CDR3 length equals 18 residues. The CDR3 loop is CASSETRPLLDRVGEAFF. The CDR3 nucleotides are TGTGCCAGCAGTGAAACTCGCCCGCTCCTAGACAGGGTTGGTGAAGCTTTCTTT.

The genes are TRBV12-3 or TRBV12-4 and TRBJ1-2; 9 bases agree with TRBD1. J was trimmed by 7 bases and V by 7 bases; bases with no gene match: 19. The CDR3 extends over 17 amino acids. DNA for the CDR3: TGTGCCAGCAACCCCAGTTTTTCACAGGGGGCAGGGTCTGGCTACACCTTC. This encodes CASNPSFSQGAGSGYTF.

This clonotype was found a few times. This chain joins TRBV27 and TRBJ2-1, with D unclear. Germline V gene sequence: CDR1 MNHEY, CDR2 SMNVEV (reference sequence). This CDR3 comprises 14 residues. V gave up 5 bases and J gave up 0 bases, with 8 bases separating them. CDR3 amino acids: CASSPRNSYNEQFF. CDR3 DNA sequence: TGTGCCAGCAGTCCCCGTAACTCCTACAATGAGCAGTTCTTC.

This clonotype was counted ten times or more. This chain uses TRBV6-6 with TRBJ1-2; the D is unclear. There are 14 residues in the CDR3. Looked up from germline, CDR1 is MNHNY and CDR2 is SVGAGI (reference sequence). Trimming took off 6 bases at V and 4 bases at J, with 15 bases between the two ends. CDR3 coding DNA: TGTGCCAGCAGCTCAGCAGGACGGAGCTATGGCTACACCTTC. This encodes CASSSAGRSYGYTF.

This clonotype was recorded at least ten times. This chain uses TRBV9 with TRBJ2-2, with D possibly TRBD2 on 5 matching bases. The CDR3 has 17 amino acids. The germline V and J ends were trimmed by 4 bases and 7 bases, with 23 bases remaining between them. Germline CDR1 is SGDLS and CDR2 is YYNGEE. Written as DNA, the CDR3 is TGTGCCAGCAGCACGCGTTGGAGTAGTAAGGAGGTCGGGGAGCTGTTTTTT. It codes for CASSTRWSSKEVGELFF.

To note about this clonotype: One end of the junction fails to match germline, which may point to a read error. The V call is TRBV3-1, the J call TRBJ2-5; D might be TRBD2 (6 bases). Germline V gene sequence: CDR1 LGHDT, CDR2 YNNKEL (reference sequence). The CDR3 is 14 amino acids. In nucleotides, the CDR3 is TGTGTCAGCAGCCAAGATCAGGAGGGGGAGACCCAGTACTTC. Its translation is CVSSQDQEGETQYF.